Listed below are T cell receptor beta chains from one sample, sequenced in a study of monozygotic twins with inflammatory bowel disease. TCRdb re-called the 5' RACE reads and catalogs CDR3 proteins one per entry, DNA excluded. This repertoire includes just over 300,000 distinct CDR3 sequences. Sample: blood. All receptors derive from a human donor with ulcerative colitis or Crohn's disease, or a healthy co-twin of an affected twin (not recorded which). The CDR3 runs from the conserved cysteine through the conserved F or W. Fields, in order: CDR3 length, J gene, V gene, CDR3 protein.

>13|TRBJ1-2|TRBV10-3
CAISEVGNYGYTF
>14|TRBJ2-7|TRBV20-1
CSARATDRAYEQYF
>17|TRBJ2-1|TRBV5-6
CASSLWIRGGRDNEQFF
>16|TRBJ1-5|TRBV12-3/TRBV12-4
CASSWTGGKGNQPQHF
>18|TRBJ2-5|TRBV13
CASEKRGHSREVQETQYF
>15|TRBJ1-5|TRBV7-2
CASSPVGGLGQPQHF
>15|TRBJ2-2|TRBV18
CASSPFTPNTGELFF
>13|TRBJ1-6|TRBV7-9
CASSLAENSPLHF
>16|TRBJ2-2|TRBV6-1
CASSRRVTAYTGELFF
>13|TRBJ1-5|TRBV7-2
CASSLTASQPQHF
>14|TRBJ2-1|TRBV5-4
CASSSTSTHNEQFF
>15|TRBJ2-7|TRBV20-1
CSATSGGTRADEQYF
>17|TRBJ2-2|TRBV5-1
CASSLDRRRSGTGELFF
>14|TRBJ2-3|TRBV6-2/TRBV6-3
CASSRDLVTDTQYF
>14|TRBJ2-5|TRBV7-7
CASSFGVGQETQYF
>16|TRBJ1-5|TRBV7-9
CASSLGSGLIDQPQHF
>11|TRBJ1-1|TRBV20-1
CSAGQTTEAFF
>14|TRBJ2-5|TRBV9
CASSAGGSKETQYF
>13|TRBJ2-1|TRBV9
CASSVAVNNEQFF
>15|TRBJ2-7|TRBV7-2
CASSLDGSFSYEQYF
>16|TRBJ2-7|TRBV28
CASSSPDRELLYEQYF
>14|TRBJ2-1|TRBV5-1
CASRVRAAGHEQFF
>12|TRBJ2-1|TRBV28
CASSLGLNEQFF
>15|TRBJ1-5|TRBV7-9
CASSPIGTGRQPQHF
>17|TRBJ2-1|TRBV24-1
CATSEASSGSSYNEQFF
>13|TRBJ2-7|TRBV5-1
CASSLQGLAEKYF
>16|TRBJ2-1|TRBV10-3
CAISVGGSGAMNEQFF
>12|TRBJ1-2|TRBV20-1
CSARQPNYGYTF
>14|TRBJ2-7|TRBV12-3/TRBV12-4
CASSRTSGGYEQYF